Sequencing of this T cell receptor (beta chain) was carried out in a study of T cell responses to AZD1222 COVID-19 vaccine. General study points: Donors skewed white British and female; clonal diversity was possibly underestimated.

Clones were sequenced by immunoSEQ multiplex PCR, and TCRdb holds only the in-frame ones, with some missing. The profile shows about 160,000 clones, 75% to 95% of them singletons. V was pared by 0 bases and J by 2 bases, with 1 base of the junction left unmatched. Germline V gives CDR1 LNHDA, CDR2 SQIVND (reference sequence). This CDR3 is 16 amino acids long. With regard to this clone: What it binds is unknown.

The TCR comes from an adult in good health. The chain employs TRBV19 and TRBJ2-7; 13 bases match TRBD2. Sequenced here: peripheral blood, sampled on day 0 of AZD1222 vaccination. The CDR3 loop is CASSIEGTSGTYEQYF. CDR3 nucleotides: TGTGCCAGTAGTATAGAGGGGACTAGCGGGACCTACGAGCAGTACTTC.